Below, one TCR beta chain is given with its context. These data come from a study of T cells in Graves' hyperthyroidism and ophthalmopathy. Study summary: At initial diagnosis, before any treatment had begun, peripheral blood was obtained.

It was uncontrolled infection, other autoimmune disease, pregnancy or lactation that excluded patients. There were TCR beta CDR3 regions amplified from RNA transcripts. First-round RT-PCR with HTBI primers amplified the TCR CDR3 region. TCRdb recomputed calls from the multiplex PCR reads with MiXCR, one row per CDR3 protein. The data contain roughly 560,000 distinct CDR3 sequences, 14% to 15% of them singletons. This TCR was sampled from a middle-aged woman with Graves' ophthalmopathy. The sample was blood.

CDR3 amino acids: CASHISGANVLTF. The DNA for the CDR3 is TGTGCCAGCCATATCTCTGGGGCCAACGTCCTGACTTTC. This sequence joins TRBV19 and TRBJ2-6; D is unclear. Germline assignment: CDR1 LNHDA and CDR2 SQIVND (reference sequence). The CDR3 sequence is 13 residues long. The V end lost 9 bases, the J end lost 0 bases, and 6 bases lay between the germline ends. Combining the CDR3 with reference TRBV19 and TRBJ2-6 gives the whole variable domain DGGITQSPKYLFRKEGQNVTLSCEQNLNHDAMYWYRQDPGQGLRLIYYSQIVNDFQKGDIAEGYSVSREKKESFPLTVTSAQKNPTAFYLCASHISGANVLTFGAGSRLTVL.